This TCR beta chain was documented in a study of blood T cell repertoires in COVID-19. Study summary: The study drew acute and convalescent COVID-19 samples from the United States, Italy and Spain. From T cells, B-cell-depleted T cells, or PBMCs came the material, which was cDNA or gDNA.

Profiling relied on immunoSEQ multiplex PCR, and the TCRdb table lists in-frame clones only, not all of them. The sample lists about 94,000 clones; around 87% were seen once. There are 17 residues in the CDR3. Germline CDR1 LGHNA, CDR2 YSLEER. Unmatched junction bases numbered 10, after V lost 1 base and J lost 2 bases. This clone was found once. This clonotype originated in a human donor with acute or convalescent COVID-19. The donor label of this sample is uncertain. The material sequenced was peripheral blood. The rearrangement uses TRBV4-3 and TRBJ1-2; 7 bases fit TRBD1. The CDR3 DNA reads TGCGCCAGCAGCCAAGGGACAAATTGGGGACAGAACTATGGCTACACCTTC. It yields the protein CASSQGTNWGQNYGYTF.